This T cell receptor beta chain was profiled in a study of cytomegalovirus exposure and HLA in healthy donors. Germline assignment: CDR1 LNHDA and CDR2 SQIVND (reference sequence). Trimming pared 6 bases from V and 3 bases from J, leaving 18 bases between. This CDR3 region has 15 residues. Vbeta (60) and Jbeta (13) primers were used in the PCR. Only in-frame clones appear in the TCRdb table, and some are missing; sequencing was by immunoSEQ multiplex PCR. The sample holds some 170,000 clones, less than 80% seen once. The chain joins TRBV19 to TRBJ2-7; D may be TRBD1 (6 bases). The receptor was isolated from a middle-aged man in good health and CMV-seronegative. Sequencing used PBMCs. CDR3 sequence (DNA): TGTGCCAGTAGCAGGGGCATGGCAGTAGGCTACGAGCAGTACTTC. Its translation is CASSRGMAVGYEQYF.